This T cell receptor (beta chain) was captured in a study of CD8+CD57+ T cells in acquired aplastic anemia (dated by TCRdb to the late 2010s). Study-level background: Extracted DNA from sorted CD4+ and CD8+ cells averaged about 3 ug, ranging from roughly 0.17 to 30 ug. CD8+CD57+ expansion was defined as frequency above the mean frequency observed in healthy subjects.

Regarding this clonotype: Its antigen is not yet known. Qualities for individual bases were not recorded, and no much larger clone is one base off.

Results and caveats for the whole study, not just this receptor: Although 25 to 30 CD8+ CDR3 sequences were shared by patients and controls, these sequences appeared highly expressed in patients and within the immunodominant clones of patients. No significant difference in CD8+ Simpson's diversity was found between patients and healthy controls (P=0.060).

Genomic DNA was used as template for profiling of TCR beta VDJ combinations and CDR3 sequences. TCR repertoire sequencing was run on an Illumina HiSeq 2000. Under the source paper's analysis protocol: Repertoire assessment relied on Simpson's diversity index, CDR3 size and DJ length profiles, and TRBV/TRBJ rearrangement plots. The most abundant DNA sequence in the deep sequencing data was defined as the immunodominant clone. CDR3 amino acid sequences were screened for sharing across subjects and compared with published repertoires and the VDJdb database. TCRdb reprocessed the public reads (quality trimming at Q25 with fastp, clone calling with MiXCR) and kept in-frame beta chains. Entries are consolidated by CDR3 protein sequence, retaining the most common genes and DNA. V and J calls and clone size were set by TCRdb, not the authors. The sample table contains around 220,000 distinct CDR3 sequences; only one count was recorded for 40% to 60% of them. The leading ten clones occupy just under 20% of the sample.

Patients chosen for sequencing had shown expansion of CD8+CD57+ cells by flow cytometry. Every patient had a diagnosis of severe acquired aplastic anemia based on International Study of Aplastic Anemia and Agranulocytosis and Camitta criteria. No patient had received any therapy when blood was sampled. TCR repertoires of sorted CD4+ and CD8+ blood T cells from severe aplastic anemia patients and healthy subjects were deep-sequenced in the study. Patients were enrolled under clinicaltrials.gov protocols 00001620, 01623167, 00001397, 00071045, 00081523 and 00961064 in the USA. Ficoll-Paque density gradient centrifugation was used to isolate peripheral blood mononuclear cells. CD4+ and CD8+ T cells were sorted by FACS or magnetic beads before DNA extraction. The CDR3 has 17 amino acids, counting the end cysteine and phenylalanine. Just the 51-base CDR3 DNA is kept, in frame starting at base 1. V is cut by 5 bases and J by 0 bases, and the space between the germline ends is 16 bases. CDR1 and CDR2, looked up from the germline V gene (reference sequence), are SEHNR and FQNEAQ.

The chain is encoded by TRBV7-9 joined to TRBJ2-2; the D segment is perhaps TRBD1 or TRBD2, each sharing 5 matched bases. The clonotype was recovered from a human donor with aplastic anemia. Source material: sorted CD4+, CD8+, or CD8+CD57+ T cells (not recorded which) from PBMCs. The CDR3 reads as follows: CASSLKPGTANTGELFF. The nucleotide sequence is TGTGCCAGCAGCCTGAAACCGGGGACCGCGAACACCGGGGAGCTGTTTTTT.